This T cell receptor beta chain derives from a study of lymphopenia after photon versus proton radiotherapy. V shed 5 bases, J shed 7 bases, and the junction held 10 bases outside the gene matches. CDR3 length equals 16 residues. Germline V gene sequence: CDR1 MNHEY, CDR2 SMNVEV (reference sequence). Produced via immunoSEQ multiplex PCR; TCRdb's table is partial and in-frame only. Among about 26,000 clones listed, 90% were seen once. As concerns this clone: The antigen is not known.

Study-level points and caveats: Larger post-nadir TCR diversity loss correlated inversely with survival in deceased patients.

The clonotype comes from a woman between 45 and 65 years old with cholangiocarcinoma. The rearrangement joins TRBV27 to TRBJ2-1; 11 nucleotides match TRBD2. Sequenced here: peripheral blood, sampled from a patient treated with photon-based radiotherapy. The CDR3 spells CASSPWIAGGRNEQFF. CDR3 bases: TGTGCCAGCAGTCCCTGGATAGCGGGGGGGCGGAATGAGCAGTTCTTC.